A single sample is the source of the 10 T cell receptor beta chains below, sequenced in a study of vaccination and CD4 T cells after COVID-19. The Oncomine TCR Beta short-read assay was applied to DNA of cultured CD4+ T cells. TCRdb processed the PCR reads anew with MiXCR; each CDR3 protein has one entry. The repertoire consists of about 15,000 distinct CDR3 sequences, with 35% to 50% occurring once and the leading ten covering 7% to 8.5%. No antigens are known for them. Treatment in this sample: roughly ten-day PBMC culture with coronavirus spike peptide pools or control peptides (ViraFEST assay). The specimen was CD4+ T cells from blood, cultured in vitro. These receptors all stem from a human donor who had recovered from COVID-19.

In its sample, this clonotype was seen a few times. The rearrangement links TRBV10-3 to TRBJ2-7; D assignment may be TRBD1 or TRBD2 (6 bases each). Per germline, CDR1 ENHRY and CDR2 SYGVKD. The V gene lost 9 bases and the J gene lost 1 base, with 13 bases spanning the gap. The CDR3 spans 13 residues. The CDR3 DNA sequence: TGTGCCATGAGGGGGGCCAAATCCTACGAGCAGTACTTC. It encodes CAMRGAKSYEQYF.

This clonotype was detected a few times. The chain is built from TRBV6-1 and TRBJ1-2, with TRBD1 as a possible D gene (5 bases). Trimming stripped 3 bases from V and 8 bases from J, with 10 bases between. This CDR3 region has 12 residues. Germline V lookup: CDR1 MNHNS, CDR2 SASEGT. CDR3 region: CASSDGGVGYTF. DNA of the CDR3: TGTGCCAGCAGTGATGGAGGGGTCGGCTACACCTTC.

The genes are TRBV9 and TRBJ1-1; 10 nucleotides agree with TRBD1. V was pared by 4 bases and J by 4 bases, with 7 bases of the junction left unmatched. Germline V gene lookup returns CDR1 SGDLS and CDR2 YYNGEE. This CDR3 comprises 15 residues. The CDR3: CASSPGTGAPTEAFF. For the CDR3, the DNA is TGTGCCAGCAGCCCTGGGACAGGGGCTCCCACTGAAGCTTTCTTT.

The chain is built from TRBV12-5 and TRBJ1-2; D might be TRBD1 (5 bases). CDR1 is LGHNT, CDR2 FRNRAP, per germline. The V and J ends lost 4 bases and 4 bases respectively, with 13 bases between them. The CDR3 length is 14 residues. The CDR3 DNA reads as TGTGCTAGTGGTTCCCAGGGACTGAGCTATGGCTACACCTTC. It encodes CASGSQGLSYGYTF. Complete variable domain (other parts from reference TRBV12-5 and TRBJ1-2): DARVTQTPRHKVTEMGQEVTMRCQPILGHNTVFWYRQTMMQGLELLAYFRNRAPLDDSGMPKDRFSAEMPDATLATLKIQPSEPRDSAVYFCASGSQGLSYGYTFGSGTRLTVV.

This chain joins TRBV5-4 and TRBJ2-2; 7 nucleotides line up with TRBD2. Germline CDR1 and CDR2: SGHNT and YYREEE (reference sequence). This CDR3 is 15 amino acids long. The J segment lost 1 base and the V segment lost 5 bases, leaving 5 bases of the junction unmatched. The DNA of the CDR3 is TGTGCCAGCAGGGAGACGGGGGGGAACACCGGGGAGCTGTTTTTT. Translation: CASRETGGNTGELFF.

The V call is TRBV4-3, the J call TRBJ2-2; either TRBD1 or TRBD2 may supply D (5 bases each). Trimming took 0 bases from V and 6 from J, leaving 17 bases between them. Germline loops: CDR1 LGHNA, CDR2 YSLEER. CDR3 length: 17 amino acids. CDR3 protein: CASSQDLARGLAGELFF. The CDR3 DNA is TGCGCCAGCAGCCAAGATCTCGCGAGGGGTTTGGCCGGGGAGCTGTTTTTT.

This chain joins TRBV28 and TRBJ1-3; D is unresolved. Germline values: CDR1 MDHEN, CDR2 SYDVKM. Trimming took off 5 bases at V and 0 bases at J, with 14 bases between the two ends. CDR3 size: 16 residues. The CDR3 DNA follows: TGTGCCAGCAGTCTCTTGGACTCGTACTCTGGAAACACCATATATTTT. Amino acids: CASSLLDSYSGNTIYF.

The CDR3 spells CASSPRNVETQYF. Here the CDR3 DNA reads TGTGCCAGCTCACCTCGTAATGTCGAGACCCAGTACTTC. The gene calls are TRBV18 and TRBJ2-5; the D is unclear. The V end lost 3 bases, the J end lost 5 bases, and 10 bases lay between the germline ends. This CDR3 has 13 residues. Germline CDR1 is KGHSH and CDR2 is LQKENI.

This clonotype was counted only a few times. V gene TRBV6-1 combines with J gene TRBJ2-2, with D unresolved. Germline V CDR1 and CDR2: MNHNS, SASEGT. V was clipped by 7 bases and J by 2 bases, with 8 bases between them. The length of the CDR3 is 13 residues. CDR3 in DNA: TGTGCCAGCATAAACCCAAACACCGGGGAGCTGTTTTTT. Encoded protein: CASINPNTGELFF.

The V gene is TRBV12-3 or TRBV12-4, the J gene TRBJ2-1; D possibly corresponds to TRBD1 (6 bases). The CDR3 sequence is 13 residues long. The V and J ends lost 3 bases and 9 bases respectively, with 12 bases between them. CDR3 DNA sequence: TGTGCCAGCAGTTTTGAGACAGGCAGTGAGCAGTTCTTC. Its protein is CASSFETGSEQFF.